The next 5 T cell receptor beta chains were all read from a single sample in a study of shared clonotypes between healthy human individuals. Method: immunoSEQ multiplex PCR; TCRdb's copy keeps in-frame clones and lacks some. Of about 2.3 million clones listed, more than 80% are singletons. The sequenced sample was naive CD4+ T cells from PBMCs. Sample subset: CD45RA+ positively selected. Source of these receptors: a man in his late teens or twenties in good health. Some clones in this sample may be carry-over from other donors' samples.

The chain combines TRBV27 with TRBJ1-2; 9 nucleotides align to TRBD1. The V gene's germline CDR1 is MNHEY and CDR2 SMNVEV (reference sequence). The V segment lost 7 bases and the J segment 7 bases; nucleotides outside the gene matches: 10. The CDR3 consists of 14 residues. As DNA, the CDR3 is TGTGCCAGCATGAGTCCGGGACAGGGCTCTGGCTACACCTTC. Amino acid sequence: CASMSPGQGSGYTF.

This clone has only one observation. The CDR3 region is CASSNRKDTDTQYF. Here the CDR3 DNA reads TGTGCCAGCAGTAACCGGAAAGACACAGATACGCAGTATTTT. The rearrangement uses TRBV5-4 and TRBJ2-3; D gene ambiguous. The V end lost 5 bases, the J end lost 2 bases, and 12 bases lay between the germline ends. CDR3 length equals 14 residues. Germline V CDR1 and CDR2: SGHNT, YYREEE (reference sequence).

The gene calls are TRBV5-1 and TRBJ2-1, with 8 bases lining up with TRBD2. Germline assignment: CDR1 SGHRS and CDR2 YFSETQ. This CDR3 comprises 17 residues. With V trimmed by 0 bases and J by 5 bases, 10 bases remained unmatched. The CDR3 sequence is CASSLGSGSDPDNEQFF. For the CDR3, the DNA is TGCGCCAGCAGCTTGGGGAGCGGGAGTGATCCCGACAATGAGCAGTTCTTC.

The chain has TRBV19 and TRBJ1-5; 10 bases match TRBD1. The CDR3 covers 16 residues. Germline V gene lookup returns CDR1 LNHDA and CDR2 SQIVND (reference sequence). Unmatched junction bases numbered 11, after V lost 8 bases and J lost 4 bases. DNA for the CDR3: TGTGCCAGTGTGACAGGGGGCGCAAAGGGTAATCAGCCCCAGCATTTT. Translation: CASVTGGAKGNQPQHF.

This rearrangement joins TRBV7-8 to TRBJ2-1; TRBD1 aligns across 11 bases. With 5 bases clipped from V and 7 bases from J, the junction kept 7 bases outside the gene matches. In germline, CDR1 is SGHVS, CDR2 FQNEAQ. There are 15 residues in the CDR3. CDR3 nucleotide sequence: TGTGCCAGCAGCAGAGGCCGGGACAGGGGGAATGAGCAGTTCTTC. Protein sequence: CASSRGRDRGNEQFF.